The source of this T cell receptor beta chain is a study of shared clonotypes between healthy human individuals. Broader study findings: When compared with the clonotypes that were shared by all four sorted-subset donors, the non-shared clonotypes turned out to have lower generation probabilities.

At a deep level, the assay was run. Sequencing used immunoSEQ multiplex PCR; TCRdb keeps in-frame clones, though not all of them. The sample has about 1 million clones; roughly 80% are singletons. V lost 1 base to trimming and J lost 1 base, with 9 bases between them. CDR1 SGHRS and CDR2 YFSETQ come from the germline V gene. The CDR3 is 15 residues long. In its sample, this clone was seen once. Its cognate antigen is unknown. The clonotype was recovered from a man aged 18-30 years in good health. This rearrangement joins TRBV5-1 to TRBJ1-3; no clear D. The sequenced sample consisted of memory CD4+ T cells sorted from blood. Regarding subset: CD45RA-negative fraction. CDR3 sequence: CASSLSGRSGNTIYF. The DNA for the CDR3 is TGCGCCAGCAGCTTGTCCGGCAGGTCTGGAAACACCATATATTTT.